This TCR beta chain originates from a study of Graves' ophthalmopathy and Graves' hyperthyroidism (dated 2018 in TCRdb). Study-wide context: Peripheral blood was collected at initial diagnosis, before any treatment. The study used TCR beta repertoire signatures to distinguish Graves' ophthalmopathy from Graves' hyperthyroidism and to predict progression to ophthalmopathy. In total, 135 blood samples were TCR-sequenced: approximately 42 ophthalmopathy, about 75 hyperthyroidism and roughly 17 hyperthyroidism-to-ophthalmopathy patients. To explore V-J signatures distinguishing ophthalmopathy from hyperthyroidism, a discovery set of 100 or so patients (roughly 42 ophthalmopathy, around 55 stable hyperthyroidism) was enrolled. The independent validation cohort included 18 to 20 hyperthyroidism patients plus 17 patients who later progressed from hyperthyroidism to ophthalmopathy. In over five hyperthyroidism patients, T-cell repertoires of thyroid tissue and blood were compared. Once sampling was done, hyperthyroidism patients were given methimazole at a starting dose of 30 mg daily, while ophthalmopathy patients were given high-dose intravenous methylprednisolone. The 95 to 100 discovery patients were randomly split 7:3 into training and test sets. The paper as a whole reports these results and caveats: In cross-validation, the 13-signature model distinguished ophthalmopathy from stable hyperthyroidism with 85% to 90% sensitivity and around 81% specificity, and in the test set the corresponding values were approximately 80% and 75%. Sample size was not statistically predetermined, and group allocation was not concealed from the investigators. In validation, the model predicted ophthalmopathy progression with more than 55% sensitivity and roughly 72% specificity; 12 predicted patients were CT-confirmed with GO in a median of approximately 6.5 months. Most expanded thyroid clonotypes with frequency above 0.001 were also detected in blood, suggesting blood repertoires may reflect the thyroid immune response.

Ophthalmopathy patients were characterized by moderately to severely active disease, a Clinical Activity Score of at least 3, a NOSPECS grade of at least 4, and a disease duration under 3 months. Patients with other autoimmune diseases, uncontrolled infections, pregnancy or lactation were excluded from the study. Diagnosis relied on clinical symptoms, serum thyroxine, TRAb, thyroid ultrasound and orbital computed tomography. Using Ficoll-Paque density gradient centrifugation, PBMCs were isolated from over 8.5 ml of fresh peripheral blood. Trizol reagent was used to extract the total RNA, and its quality was then checked on an Agilent 2100 Bioanalyzer. In this sample, this clonotype turned up many times. The clone's antigen remains unknown. The input lacks base qualities; no much larger clone sits a single base away. For repertoire sequencing, TCR beta CDR3 regions were amplified from RNA transcripts. HTBI primers and the Qiagen OneStep RT-PCR kit were used in a first-round RT-PCR, which was followed by a second-round multiplex PCR, size selection and purification. Libraries were sequenced on an Illumina HiSeq2000 using paired-end 100 bp reads. As for the original processing: SOAPnuke was used to process the reads, throwing out any read that had adapters, had uncalled bases, had a mean Phred below 15, or lacked an exact constant-primer or identifier match. COPE v1.2.5 was used to merge high-quality paired reads. Unique nucleotide sequences were defined as clonotypes and aligned to IMGT TRB V, D and J references using MiTCR v1.1. The analysis was limited to V-J combinations with a frequency above 0.0001, which together covered over 98% of repertoires. For each V-J combination, a TCR clonal expansion and chaos score was defined as F50 clonal expansion divided by the chaos observed in the TCRdist matrix. Welch's t-statistics and random forest were used to reduce features to about a dozen V-J combinations, which were fed into a naive Bayes classifier. The similarity between thyroid and blood repertoires was quantified using the Morisita-Horn index. TCRdb cleaned the public reads at Q25 with fastp, built clones with MiXCR and kept in-frame beta chains. Identical CDR3 proteins give one entry, which carries the most common genes and DNA. These V and J calls derive from TCRdb rather than the authors' analysis. In this sample the table shows approximately 210,000 distinct CDR3 sequences, around 28% of which occur a single time. Approximately 9.6% of the sample lies in the top ten.

The germline V gene supplies CDR1 SGHDT and CDR2 YYEEEE. The V end gives up 4 bases and the J end 5 bases, leaving 7 bases in the junction not matched to a gene. Taken from cysteine to phenylalanine, the CDR3 has 15 residues. Only CDR3 DNA is held: 45 bases, read in frame from base 1. The material sequenced was peripheral blood. This clonotype originated in a man in his fifties or sixties with Graves' ophthalmopathy. Donor details come from another sample of the same person, matched by shared clones. The rearrangement joined TRBV5-6 to TRBJ2-2; TRBD2 agrees with 8 junctional bases. The nucleotide sequence reads TGTGCCAGCAGCCTTGGGACTAGGAGAACCGGGGAGCTGTTTTTT. This encodes CASSLGTRRTGELFF.